The entry below describes one T cell receptor (beta chain). Antigen specificity is unknown. This sample is part of a study of T cell responses to AZD1222 COVID-19 vaccine. CDR3 length: 13 residues. The ends lost 5 bases at V and 7 bases at J; junction bases unmatched: 5. Per germline, CDR1 MNHEY and CDR2 SVGAGI. Study-level results: Researchers took repertoire samples only after the peak T cell response had come.

Data came from immunoSEQ multiplex PCR; TCRdb stores just in-frame clones and leaves some out. The sample contains 69,000 or so clones, roughly 85% of which appear only once. The sequence was collected from an adult who received the AZD1222 COVID-19 vaccine. The chain joins TRBV6-5 to TRBJ1-3; 7 bases are shared with TRBD1. The sample consisted of peripheral blood, taken 28 days after the second AZD1222 dose. CDR3 DNA sequence: TGTGCCAGCAGTAGACAGGGCATCAACACCATATATTTT. Its protein is CASSRQGINTIYF.